The clone carrying this T cell receptor delta chain was observed a handful of times. The protein recorded in TCRdb does not match the translated DNA at residue 4; the protein presented here comes from translating the DNA. The data were obtained in a study of gamma-delta T cells after stem cell transplantation. TCRdb reran clone calling via CATT on the RT-PCR reads. The data hold roughly 3,000 delta-chain clones, with 3% to 4% observed a single time. The source is a human donor. It is not recorded whose cells these are; they may come from a transplant donor. Material for sequencing was gamma-delta T cells.

CDR3 residues: CACGTVGGGYVNLDTDKLIF. The CDR3 DNA sequence: TGTGCCTGTGGCACCGTTGGTGGGGGATACGTCAATTTGGACACCGATAAACTCATCTTT. The chain recombines TRDV2 with TRDJ1; 11 nucleotides line up with TRDD3. The CDR3 is 20 amino acids. Per the germline V gene, CDR1 is GEAIGNYY and CDR2 is EKD.